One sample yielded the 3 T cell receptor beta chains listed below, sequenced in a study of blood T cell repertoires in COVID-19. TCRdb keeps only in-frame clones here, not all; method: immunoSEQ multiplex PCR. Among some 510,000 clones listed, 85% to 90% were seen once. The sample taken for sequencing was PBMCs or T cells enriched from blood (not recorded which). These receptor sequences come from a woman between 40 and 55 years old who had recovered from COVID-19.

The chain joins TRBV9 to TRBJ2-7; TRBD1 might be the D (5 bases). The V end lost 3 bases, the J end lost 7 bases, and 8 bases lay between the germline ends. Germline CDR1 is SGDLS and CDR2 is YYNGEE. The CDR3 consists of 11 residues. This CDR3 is CASSAQGEQYF. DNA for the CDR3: TGTGCCAGCAGCGCCCAGGGAGAGCAGTACTTC.

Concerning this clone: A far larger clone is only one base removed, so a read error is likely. The DNA for the CDR3 is TGTGCCAGCAGTAGAGGGACAGATAGCAATCAGCCCCAGCATTTT. Encoded protein: CASSRGTDSNQPQHF. The gene calls are TRBV27 and TRBJ1-5; 7 positions match TRBD1. The CDR3 spans 15 residues. The germline CDR1 and CDR2 sequences are MNHEY and SMNVEV (reference sequence). V lost 5 bases and J lost 0; bases outside the gene matches: 4.

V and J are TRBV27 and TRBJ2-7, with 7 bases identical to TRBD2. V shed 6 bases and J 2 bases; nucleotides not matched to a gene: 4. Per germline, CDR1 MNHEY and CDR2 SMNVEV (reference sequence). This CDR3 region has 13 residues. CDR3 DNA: TGTGCCAGCAGACCCACTAGCGCCTACGAGCAGTACTTC. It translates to CASRPTSAYEQYF.